Listed below are T cell receptor beta chains from one sample, sequenced in a study of blood T cell repertoires in COVID-19. Some clones are missing from TCRdb's copy, which holds only in-frame ones; the method was immunoSEQ multiplex PCR. The sample yields 200,000 to 250,000 clones, roughly four fifths seen once. The specimen sequenced was PBMCs or T cells enriched from blood (not recorded which). These receptors all come from a woman in her 50s who had been exposed to COVID-19. Each CDR3 is given with its conserved first and last residue. A D gene is named only where the DNA matches it firmly. Rows give clone size only sometimes, using once, few, many, or a class for an expanded clone.

.	TRBV19	TRBJ1-3	.	TGTGCCAGTAGGACAGACTCTGGAAACACCATATATTTT	CASRTDSGNTIYF
TRBD2	TRBV11-2	TRBJ2-3	.	TGTGCCAGCAGCTTCCGGGGAGCGGGGGCCACCACAGATACGCAGTATTTT	CASSFRGAGATTDTQYF
.	TRBV21-1	TRBJ2-3	.	TGTGCCAGCAGCAGAGCACTACAGGGCCCCTACTTCACAGATACGCAGTATTTT	CASSRALQGPYFTDTQYF
TRBD2	TRBV6-2/TRBV6-3	TRBJ2-6	.	TGTGCCAGCAGTTACCACAGGCAGGCGGGAGGCAACGTCCTGACTTTC	CASSYHRQAGGNVLTF
.	TRBV10-3	TRBJ2-3	.	TGTGCCATCAGTGAGTCAAGGGGATCCACAGATACGCAGTATTTT	CAISESRGSTDTQYF
TRBD2	TRBV18	TRBJ2-1	.	TGTGCCAGCTCACCGGGCGGGAGATCCTACAATGAGCAGTTCTTC	CASSPGGRSYNEQFF
.	TRBV7-2	TRBJ1-6	.	TGTGCCAGCAGCTTTCCTACACAGGGTGGGTCCTATAATTCACCCCTCCACTTT	CASSFPTQGGSYNSPLHF
TRBD1	TRBV27	TRBJ1-1	.	TGTGCCAGCAGTTTGGGGACAGGGAACACTGAAGCTTTCTTT	CASSLGTGNTEAFF
TRBD1	TRBV6-5	TRBJ1-6	.	TGTGCCAGCAGTTACTCCAACAGGGGGCAATCACCCCTCCACTTT	CASSYSNRGQSPLHF
TRBD2	TRBV6-4	TRBJ2-1	.	TGTGCCAGCAGTCCCACCCCCGGCGGGAGCTCCTACAATGAGCAGTTCTTC	CASSPTPGGSSYNEQFF
TRBD1	TRBV6-2/TRBV6-3	TRBJ1-1	.	TGTGCCAGCAGTCCCGGGACAGGGGGGTATTTCTCTGAAGCTTTCTTT	CASSPGTGGYFSEAFF
.	TRBV5-1	TRBJ1-2	.	TGCGCCAGCAGCTTGGGGGCAGGGGAAGGTGGCTACACCTTC	CASSLGAGEGGYTF
.	TRBV5-1	TRBJ1-1	.	TGCGCCAGCATGGGTCGGGAAGGAGGGAACACTGAAGCTTTCTTT	CASMGREGGNTEAFF
TRBD1	TRBV6-5	TRBJ1-1	once	TGTGCCAGCAGTCTACAACGTACAGGGGACACTGAAGCTTTCTTT	CASSLQRTGDTEAFF
TRBD1	TRBV30	TRBJ1-2	once	TGTGCCTGGAGTGTACGGGCAGGGGGCTGGTTTGGCTACACCTTC	CAWSVRAGGWFGYTF
.	TRBV6-2/TRBV6-3	TRBJ2-2	.	TGTGCCAGCAGTTCCCGGGATATGAGCACCGGGGAGCTGTTTTTT	CASSSRDMSTGELFF
TRBD1	TRBV9	TRBJ1-4	.	TGTGCCAGCAGCGGAACAGGGGGCTCGGGAAAACTGTTTTTT	CASSGTGGSGKLFF